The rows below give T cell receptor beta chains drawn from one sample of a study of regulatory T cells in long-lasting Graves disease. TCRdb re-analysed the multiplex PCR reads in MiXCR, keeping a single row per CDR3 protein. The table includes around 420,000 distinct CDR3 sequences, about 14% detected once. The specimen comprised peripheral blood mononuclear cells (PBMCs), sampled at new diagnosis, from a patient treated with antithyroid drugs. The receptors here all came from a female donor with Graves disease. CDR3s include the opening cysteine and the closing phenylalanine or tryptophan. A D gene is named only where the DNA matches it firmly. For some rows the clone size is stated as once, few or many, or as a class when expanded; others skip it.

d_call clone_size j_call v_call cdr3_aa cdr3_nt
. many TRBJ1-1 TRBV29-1 CSVARQGGTEAFF TGCAGCGTTGCTCGGCAGGGAGGAACTGAAGCTTTCTTT
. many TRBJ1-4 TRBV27 CASSLSLGYEKLFF TGTGCCAGCAGTTTAAGTTTGGGTTATGAAAAACTGTTTTTT
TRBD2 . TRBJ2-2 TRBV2 CASTPLAGGTTGELFF TGTGCCAGCACCCCACTAGCGGGGGGGACCACCGGGGAGCTGTTTTTT
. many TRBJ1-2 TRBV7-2 CASSFGQPYGYTF TGTGCCAGCAGCTTCGGGCAGCCTTATGGCTACACCTTC
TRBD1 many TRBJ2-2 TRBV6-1 CASTGQGLTGELFF TGTGCCAGTACGGGACAGGGACTCACCGGGGAGCTGTTTTTT
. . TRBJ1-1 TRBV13 CASSLGSATGPEAFF TGTGCCAGCAGCTTAGGCAGCGCTACAGGGCCTGAAGCTTTCTTT
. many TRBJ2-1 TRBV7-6 CASSLLNIVQGSSYNEQFF TGTGCCAGCAGCCTCCTAAATATCGTACAGGGAAGCTCCTACAATGAGCAGTTCTTC
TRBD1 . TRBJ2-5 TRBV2 CASSDTGTGDETQYF TGTGCCAGCAGTGACACCGGGACAGGGGATGAGACCCAGTACTTC
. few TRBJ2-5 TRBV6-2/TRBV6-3 CASSQGVDETQYF TGTGCCAGCAGTCAAGGCGTTGACGAGACCCAGTACTTC
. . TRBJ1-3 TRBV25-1 CASTDGYSGNTIYF TGTGCCAGCACCGACGGTTACTCTGGAAACACCATATATTTT
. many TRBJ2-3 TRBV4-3 CASSQALGDGDTQYF TGCGCCAGCAGCCAAGCTTTGGGGGACGGAGATACGCAGTATTTT
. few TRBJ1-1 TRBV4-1 CASSQVAFRGNLHEAFF TGCGCCAGCAGCCAAGTAGCGTTCCGGGGCAACCTCCATGAAGCTTTCTTT
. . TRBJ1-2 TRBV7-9 CASSLASSYGYTF TGTGCCAGCAGCTTAGCCAGTAGCTATGGCTACACCTTC
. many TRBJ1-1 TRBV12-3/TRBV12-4 CASSLRQFFNTEAFF TGTGCCAGCAGTTTAAGGCAGTTTTTTAACACTGAAGCTTTCTTT
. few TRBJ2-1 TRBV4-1 CASSQDKGVGHEQFF TGCGCCAGCAGCCAAGATAAGGGTGTAGGACATGAGCAGTTCTTC
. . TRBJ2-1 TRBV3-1 CASSHITNLVDEQFF TGTGCCAGCAGCCATATAACCAACTTGGTGGATGAGCAGTTCTTC
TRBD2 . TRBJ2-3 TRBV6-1 CASTGLADVETDTQYF TGTGCCAGCACGGGACTAGCGGATGTGGAGACAGATACGCAGTATTTT
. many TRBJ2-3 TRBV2 CASSLRRGVEDTQYF TGTGCCAGCAGCCTGAGGAGGGGCGTGGAAGATACGCAGTATTTT
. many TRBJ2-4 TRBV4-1 CASSQVRGLGDIQYF TGCGCCAGCAGCCAAGTAAGGGGGTTAGGAGACATTCAGTACTTC
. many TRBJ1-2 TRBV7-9 CASSGSMGNYGYTF TGTGCCAGCAGCGGTAGCATGGGGAACTATGGCTACACCTTC
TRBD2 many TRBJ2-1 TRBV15 CATSRDRGGGAPYNEQFF TGTGCCACCAGCAGAGATCGGGGCGGGGGGGCCCCCTACAATGAGCAGTTCTTC
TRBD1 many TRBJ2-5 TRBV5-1 CASSSTGALETQYF TGCGCCAGCAGCAGCACAGGGGCGCTAGAGACCCAGTACTTC
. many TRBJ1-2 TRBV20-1 CSAREVGRANYGYTF TGCAGTGCTAGAGAGGTGGGCAGAGCTAACTATGGCTACACCTTC
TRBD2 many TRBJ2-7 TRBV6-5 CASSFSGRDEQYF TGTGCCAGCAGTTTTAGCGGGAGAGACGAGCAGTACTTC
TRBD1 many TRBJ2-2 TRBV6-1 CASRRQGSTGELFF TGTGCCAGCAGAAGACAGGGTAGCACCGGGGAGCTGTTTTTT
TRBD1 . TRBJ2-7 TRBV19 CASSPTGGIAYEQYF TGTGCCAGTAGTCCGACAGGGGGGATAGCCTACGAGCAGTACTTC
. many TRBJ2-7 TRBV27 CASWGTSYEQYF TGTGCCAGCTGGGGCACCTCCTACGAGCAGTACTTC
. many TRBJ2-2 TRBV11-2 CASSEGGTTNTGELFF TGTGCCAGCAGCGAGGGGGGGACCACGAACACCGGGGAGCTGTTTTTT
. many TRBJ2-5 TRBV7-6 CASSLDPGMGETQYF TGTGCCAGCAGCTTAGATCCAGGGATGGGAGAGACCCAGTACTTC
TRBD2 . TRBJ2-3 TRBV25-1 CASSDASGVDTQYF TGTGCCAGCAGTGATGCGAGCGGGGTAGATACGCAGTATTTT
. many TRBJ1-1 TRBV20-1 CSARDPTLPGRLNTEAFF TGCAGTGCTAGAGATCCAACTCTCCCGGGACGGTTGAACACTGAAGCTTTCTTT
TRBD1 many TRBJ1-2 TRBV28 CASQGGAYYGYTF TGTGCCAGCCAAGGGGGCGCCTACTATGGCTACACCTTC
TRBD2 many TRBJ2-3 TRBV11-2 CASSLAPAGVGDTQYF TGTGCCAGCAGCTTAGCCCCGGCGGGGGTTGGAGATACGCAGTATTTT
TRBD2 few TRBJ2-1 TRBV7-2 CASSLVMLAGAYEQFF TGTGCCAGCAGCTTAGTCATGCTAGCGGGAGCTTATGAGCAGTTCTTC
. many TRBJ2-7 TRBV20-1 CSAGDSSYEQYF TGCAGTGCAGGGGACTCCTCCTACGAGCAGTACTTC
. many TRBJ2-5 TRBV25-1 CASSDLATQETQYF TGTGCCAGCAGTGATCTGGCCACTCAAGAGACCCAGTACTTC
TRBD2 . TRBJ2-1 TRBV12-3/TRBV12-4 CASRPAGTSSNEQFF TGTGCCAGCAGGCCCGCCGGGACTAGTTCCAATGAGCAGTTCTTC
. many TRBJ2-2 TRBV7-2 CASSARQVTNTGELFF TGTGCCAGCAGCGCGAGACAGGTCACGAACACCGGGGAGCTGTTTTTT
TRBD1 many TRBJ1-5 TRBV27 CASSSNPGQGVQPQHF TGTGCCAGCAGTTCCAACCCGGGACAGGGGGTTCAGCCCCAGCATTTT
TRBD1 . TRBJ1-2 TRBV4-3 CASRRQGANYGYTF TGCGCCAGCAGACGACAGGGGGCGAACTATGGCTACACCTTC
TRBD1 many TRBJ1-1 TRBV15 CATSRVRGQLNTEAFF TGTGCCACCAGCAGAGTGAGGGGGCAGCTGAACACTGAAGCTTTCTTT
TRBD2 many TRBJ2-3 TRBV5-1 CASSLGLAGVDTQYF TGTGCCAGCAGCTTAGGACTAGCGGGAGTTGATACGCAGTATTTT